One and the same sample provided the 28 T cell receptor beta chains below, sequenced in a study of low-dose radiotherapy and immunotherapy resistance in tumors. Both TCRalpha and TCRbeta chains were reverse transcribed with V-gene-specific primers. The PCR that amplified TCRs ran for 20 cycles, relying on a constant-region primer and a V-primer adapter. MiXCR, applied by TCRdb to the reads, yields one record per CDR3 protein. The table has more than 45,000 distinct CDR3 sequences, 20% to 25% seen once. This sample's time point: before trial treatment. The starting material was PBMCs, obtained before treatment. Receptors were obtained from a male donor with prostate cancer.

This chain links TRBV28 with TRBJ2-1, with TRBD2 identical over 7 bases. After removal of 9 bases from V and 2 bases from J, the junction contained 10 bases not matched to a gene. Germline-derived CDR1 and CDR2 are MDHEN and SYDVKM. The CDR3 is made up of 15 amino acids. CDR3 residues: CASFPTGTTYNEQFF. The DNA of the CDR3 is TGTGCCAGTTTCCCAACCGGGACTACCTACAATGAGCAGTTCTTC.

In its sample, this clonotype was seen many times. The CDR3 sequence is CASSQQGPSGNTIYF. In DNA, the CDR3 is TGTGCCAGCAGCCAGCAGGGCCCCTCTGGAAACACCATATATTTT. The rearrangement links TRBV3-1 to TRBJ1-3; perhaps TRBD1 as D (5 bases). Germline V lookup: CDR1 LGHDT, CDR2 YNNKEL (reference sequence). The V end lost 3 bases, the J end lost 0 bases, and 9 bases lay between the germline ends. The CDR3 runs 15 residues.

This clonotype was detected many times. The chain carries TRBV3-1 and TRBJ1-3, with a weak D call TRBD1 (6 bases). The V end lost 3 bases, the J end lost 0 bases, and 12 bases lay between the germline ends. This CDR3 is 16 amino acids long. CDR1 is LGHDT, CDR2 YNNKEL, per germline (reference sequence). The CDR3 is CASSHVQGRSGNTIYF. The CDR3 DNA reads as TGTGCCAGCAGCCATGTACAGGGTCGCTCTGGAAACACCATATATTTT.

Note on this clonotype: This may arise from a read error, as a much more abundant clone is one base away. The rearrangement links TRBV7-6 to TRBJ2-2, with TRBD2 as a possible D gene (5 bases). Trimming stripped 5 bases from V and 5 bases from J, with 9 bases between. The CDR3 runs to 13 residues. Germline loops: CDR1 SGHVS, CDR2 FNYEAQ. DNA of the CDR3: TGTGCCAGCAGCGAAGGGAGAACCGGGGAGCTGTTTTTT. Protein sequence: CASSEGRTGELFF.

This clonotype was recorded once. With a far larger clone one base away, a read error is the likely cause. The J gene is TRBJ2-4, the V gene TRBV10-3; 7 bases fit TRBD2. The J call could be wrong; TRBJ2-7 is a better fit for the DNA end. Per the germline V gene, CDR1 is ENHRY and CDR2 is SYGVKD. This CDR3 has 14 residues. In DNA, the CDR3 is TGTGCCATCAGAGAGCGGGGCAACTCCTACGAGCAGTACTTC. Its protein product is CAIRERGNSYEQYF.

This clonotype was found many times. The CDR3 DNA is TGTGCCAGCAGTTTCGGACTAGCGAACACCGGGGAGCTGTTTTTT. Amino acids: CASSFGLANTGELFF. The chain links TRBV28 to TRBJ2-2; TRBD2 agrees at 7 bases. Germline V gives CDR1 MDHEN, CDR2 SYDVKM. The CDR3 spans 15 residues. Trimming at V came to 3 bases and at J to 0 bases, leaving 1 base not matched to a gene. Full variable domain (outside the CDR3, taken from reference TRBV28 and TRBJ2-2): DVKVTQSSRYLVKRTGEKVFLECVQDMDHENMFWYRQDPGLGLRLIYFSYDVKMKEKGDIPEGYSVSREKKERFSLILESASTNQTSMYLCASSFGLANTGELFFGEGSRLTVL.

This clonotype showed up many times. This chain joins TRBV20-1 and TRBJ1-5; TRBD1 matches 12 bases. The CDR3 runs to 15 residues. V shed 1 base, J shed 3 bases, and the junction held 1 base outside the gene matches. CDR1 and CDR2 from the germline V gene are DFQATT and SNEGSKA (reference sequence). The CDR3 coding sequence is TGCAGTGCTAGAGGGGGACAGGGGGCCAATCAGCCCCAGCATTTT. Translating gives CSARGGQGANQPQHF.

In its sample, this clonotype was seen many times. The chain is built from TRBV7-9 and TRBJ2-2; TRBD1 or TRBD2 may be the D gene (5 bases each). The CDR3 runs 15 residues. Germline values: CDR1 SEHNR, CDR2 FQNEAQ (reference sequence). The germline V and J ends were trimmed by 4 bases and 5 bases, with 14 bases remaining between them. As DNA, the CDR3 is TGTGCCAGCAGCTGGGGACGCGCAGTGACCGGGGAGCTGTTTTTT. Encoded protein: CASSWGRAVTGELFF.

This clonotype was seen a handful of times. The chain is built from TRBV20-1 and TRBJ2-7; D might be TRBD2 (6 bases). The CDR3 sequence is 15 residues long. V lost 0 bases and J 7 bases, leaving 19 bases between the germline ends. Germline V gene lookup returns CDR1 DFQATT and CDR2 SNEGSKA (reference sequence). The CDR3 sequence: CSARDLGGPGMEQYF. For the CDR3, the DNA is TGCAGTGCTAGAGATCTGGGGGGACCTGGTATGGAGCAGTACTTC.

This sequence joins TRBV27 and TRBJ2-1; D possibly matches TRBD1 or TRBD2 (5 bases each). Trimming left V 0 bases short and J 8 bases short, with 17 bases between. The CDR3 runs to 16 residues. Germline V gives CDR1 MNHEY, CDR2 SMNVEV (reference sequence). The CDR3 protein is CASSLSIGDVVDEQFF. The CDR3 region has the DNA TGTGCCAGCAGTTTATCGATCGGGGACGTCGTGGATGAGCAGTTCTTC.

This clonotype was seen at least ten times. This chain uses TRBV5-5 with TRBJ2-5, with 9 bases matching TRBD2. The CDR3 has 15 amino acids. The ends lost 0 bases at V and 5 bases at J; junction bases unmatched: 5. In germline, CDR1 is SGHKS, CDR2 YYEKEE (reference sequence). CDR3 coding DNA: TGTGCCAGCAGCTTGGAGGGACTAGCAGCGGAGACCCAGTACTTC. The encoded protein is CASSLEGLAAETQYF.

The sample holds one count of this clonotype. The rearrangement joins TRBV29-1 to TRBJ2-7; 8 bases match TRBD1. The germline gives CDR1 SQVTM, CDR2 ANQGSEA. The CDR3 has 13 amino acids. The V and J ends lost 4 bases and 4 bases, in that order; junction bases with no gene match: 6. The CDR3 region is CSVVSGGAYEQYF. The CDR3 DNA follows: TGCAGCGTTGTATCAGGGGGCGCTTACGAGCAGTACTTC.

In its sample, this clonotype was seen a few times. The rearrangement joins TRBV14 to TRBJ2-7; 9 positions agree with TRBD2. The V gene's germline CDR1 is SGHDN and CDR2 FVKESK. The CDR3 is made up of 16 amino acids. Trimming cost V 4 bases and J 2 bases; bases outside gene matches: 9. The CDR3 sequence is CASSRMTSGSPYEQYF. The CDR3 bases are TGTGCCAGCAGCCGGATGACTAGCGGCAGCCCCTACGAGCAGTACTTC.

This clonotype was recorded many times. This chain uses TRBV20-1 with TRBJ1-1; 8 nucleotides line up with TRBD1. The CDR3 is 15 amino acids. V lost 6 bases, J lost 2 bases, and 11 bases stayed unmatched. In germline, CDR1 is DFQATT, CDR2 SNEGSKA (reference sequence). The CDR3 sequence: CSAPNSGQGNTEAFF. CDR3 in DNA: TGCAGTGCCCCAAATTCCGGACAGGGAAACACTGAAGCTTTCTTT.

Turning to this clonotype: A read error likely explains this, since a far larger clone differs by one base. The CDR3 region is CASSTPGVAYNEQYF. The CDR3 region has the DNA TGTGCCAGCAGCACCCCCGGGGTAGCCTACAATGAGCAGTACTTC. This chain connects TRBV11-2 to TRBJ2-7, with D tentatively TRBD2 (5 bases). Germline loops: CDR1 SGHAT, CDR2 FQNNGV. This CDR3 has 15 residues. V dropped 5 bases and J dropped 7 bases, with 21 bases sitting between them.

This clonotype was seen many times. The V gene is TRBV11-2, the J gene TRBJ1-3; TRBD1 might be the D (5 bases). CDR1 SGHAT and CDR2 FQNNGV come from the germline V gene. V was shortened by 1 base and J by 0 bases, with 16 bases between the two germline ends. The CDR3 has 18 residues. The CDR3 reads CASSLAPDTLDSGNTIYF. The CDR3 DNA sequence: TGTGCCAGCAGCTTAGCCCCGGACACCCTCGACTCTGGAAACACCATATATTTT.

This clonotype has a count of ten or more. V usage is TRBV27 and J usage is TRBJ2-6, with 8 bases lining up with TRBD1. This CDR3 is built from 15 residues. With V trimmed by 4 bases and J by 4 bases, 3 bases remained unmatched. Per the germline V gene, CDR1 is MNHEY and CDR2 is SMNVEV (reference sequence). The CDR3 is CASSSRGPGANVLTF. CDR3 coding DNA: TGTGCCAGCAGTTCCAGGGGGCCCGGGGCCAACGTCCTGACTTTC.

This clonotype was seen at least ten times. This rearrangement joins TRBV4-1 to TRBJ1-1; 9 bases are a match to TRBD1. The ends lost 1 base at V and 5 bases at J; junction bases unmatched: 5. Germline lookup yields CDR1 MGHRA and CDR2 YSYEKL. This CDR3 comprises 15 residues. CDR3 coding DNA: TGCGCCAGCAGCCAAGCCTACAGGGGGCGGACTGAAGCTTTCTTT. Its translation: CASSQAYRGRTEAFF.

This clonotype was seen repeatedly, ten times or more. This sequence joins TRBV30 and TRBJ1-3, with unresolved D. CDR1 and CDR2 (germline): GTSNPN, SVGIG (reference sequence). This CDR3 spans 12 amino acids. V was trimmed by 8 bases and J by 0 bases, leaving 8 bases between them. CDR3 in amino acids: CAGYNSGNTIYF. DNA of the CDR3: TGTGCCGGGTATAACTCTGGAAACACCATATATTTT.

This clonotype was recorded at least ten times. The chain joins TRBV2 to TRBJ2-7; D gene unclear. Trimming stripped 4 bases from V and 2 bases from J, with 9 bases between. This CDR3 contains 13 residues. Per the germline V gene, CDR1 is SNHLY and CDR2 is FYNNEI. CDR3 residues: CASSGGVTYEQYF. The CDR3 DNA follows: TGTGCCAGCAGTGGTGGAGTCACCTACGAGCAGTACTTC. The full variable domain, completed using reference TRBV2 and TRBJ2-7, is EPEVTQTPSHQVTQMGQEVILRCVPISNHLYFYWYRQILGQKVEFLVSFYNNEISEKSEIFDDQFSVERPDGSNFTLKIRSTKLEDSAMYFCASSGGVTYEQYFGPGTRLTVT.

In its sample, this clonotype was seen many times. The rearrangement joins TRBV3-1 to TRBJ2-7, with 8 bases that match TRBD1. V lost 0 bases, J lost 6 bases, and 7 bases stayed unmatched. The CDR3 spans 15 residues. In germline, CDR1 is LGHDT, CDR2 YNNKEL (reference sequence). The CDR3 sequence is CASSQDNRGISEQYF. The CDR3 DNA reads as TGTGCCAGCAGCCAAGATAACAGGGGGATCTCCGAGCAGTACTTC.

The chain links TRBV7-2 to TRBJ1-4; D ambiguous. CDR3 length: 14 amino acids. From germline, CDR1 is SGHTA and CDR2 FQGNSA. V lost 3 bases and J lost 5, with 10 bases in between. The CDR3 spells CASSFYRANEKLFF. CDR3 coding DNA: TGTGCCAGCAGCTTTTACCGAGCAAATGAAAAACTGTTTTTT.

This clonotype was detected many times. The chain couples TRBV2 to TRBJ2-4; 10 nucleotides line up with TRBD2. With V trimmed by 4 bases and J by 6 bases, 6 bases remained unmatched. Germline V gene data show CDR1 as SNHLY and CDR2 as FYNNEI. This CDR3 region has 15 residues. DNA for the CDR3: TGTGCCAGCAGTGGCGGGACTAGCGTCGGAAACATTCAGTACTTC. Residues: CASSGGTSVGNIQYF.

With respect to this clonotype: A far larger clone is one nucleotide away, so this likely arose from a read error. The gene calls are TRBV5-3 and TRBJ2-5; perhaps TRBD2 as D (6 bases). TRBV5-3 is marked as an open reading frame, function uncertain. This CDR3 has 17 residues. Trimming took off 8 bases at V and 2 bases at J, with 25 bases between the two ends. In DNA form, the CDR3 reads TGTGCCAGCAGCGTGGAACCCTTACTAGCAGTGCAAGAGACCCAGTACTTC. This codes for CASSVEPLLAVQETQYF.

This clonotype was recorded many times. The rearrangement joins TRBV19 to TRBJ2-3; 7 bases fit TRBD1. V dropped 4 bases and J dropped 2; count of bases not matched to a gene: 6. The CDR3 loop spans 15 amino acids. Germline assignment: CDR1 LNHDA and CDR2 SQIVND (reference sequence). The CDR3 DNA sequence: TGTGCCAGTAGTACCCCGGACAGGTTCACAGATACGCAGTATTTT. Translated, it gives CASSTPDRFTDTQYF.

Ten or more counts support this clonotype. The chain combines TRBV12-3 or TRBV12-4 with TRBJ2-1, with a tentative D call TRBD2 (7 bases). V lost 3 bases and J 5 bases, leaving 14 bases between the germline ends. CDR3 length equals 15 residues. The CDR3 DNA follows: TGTGCCAGCAGTTTGTTGGCGGGGGCGAACAATGAGCAGTTCTTC. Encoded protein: CASSLLAGANNEQFF.

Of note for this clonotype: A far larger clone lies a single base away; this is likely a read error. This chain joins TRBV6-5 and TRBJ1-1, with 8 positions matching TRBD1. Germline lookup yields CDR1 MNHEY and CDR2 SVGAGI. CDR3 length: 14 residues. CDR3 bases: TGTGCCAGCGGTTACGACAGGGGCGGATCTGAAGCTTTCTTT. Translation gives CASGYDRGGSEAFF.

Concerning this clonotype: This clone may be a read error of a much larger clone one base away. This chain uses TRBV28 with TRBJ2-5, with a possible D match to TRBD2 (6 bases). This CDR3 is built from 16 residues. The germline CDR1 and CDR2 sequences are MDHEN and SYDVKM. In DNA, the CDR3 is TGTGCCAACAGTTTATCGTGGCCGGGGGAGGCGGAGACCCAGTACTTC. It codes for CANSLSWPGEAETQYF.